This entry lists 19 T cell receptor beta chains sequenced from one sample in a study of blood T cell repertoires in COVID-19. Profiling relied on immunoSEQ multiplex PCR, and the TCRdb table lists in-frame clones only, not all of them. The sample holds approximately 200,000 clones, approximately 89% seen once. The material sequenced was peripheral blood. The receptors were sampled from a woman younger than 45 with acute or convalescent COVID-19.

Here the CDR3 DNA reads TGTGCCAGCAAGGAGGGGGAGGGCCGCAATGAGCAGTTCTTC. It yields the protein CASKEGEGRNEQFF. This chain uses TRBV6-5 with TRBJ2-1; maybe TRBD2 (7 bases). CDR3 length: 14 residues. V gave up 7 bases and J gave up 6 bases, with 16 bases separating them. Germline CDR1 is MNHEY and CDR2 is SVGAGI.

V usage is TRBV3-1 (or the pseudogene TRBV3-2) and J usage is TRBJ1-2; TRBD1 might be the D (5 bases). This CDR3 is built from 15 residues. CDR1 is LGHDT, CDR2 YNNKEL, per germline (reference sequence). The ends were cut back, 4 bases at V and 4 bases at J, with 16 bases in the middle. CDR3 nucleotides: TGTGCCAGCAGCCCCGGACACAGTCCTGGCTATGGCTACACCTTC. Translating gives CASSPGHSPGYGYTF.

The chain joins TRBV11-2 to TRBJ2-1, with 7 bases that match TRBD2. CDR3 size: 16 residues. Trimming at V came to 2 bases and at J to 8 bases, leaving 12 bases not matched to a gene. Germline V gene data show CDR1 as SGHAT and CDR2 as FQNNGV. The CDR3 DNA sequence: TGTGCCAGCAGCTTATCTCTCTGGGACTACGGGCATGAGCAGTTCTTC. Its protein is CASSLSLWDYGHEQFF.

Details on this clone: This CDR3 is also generated by other DNA sequences in the sample. The chain has TRBV29-1 and TRBJ1-5; D possibly corresponds to TRBD1 (5 bases). Trimming left V 6 bases short and J 5 bases short, with 5 bases between. From germline, CDR1 is SQVTM and CDR2 ANQGSEA. This CDR3 comprises 10 residues. The CDR3 loop reads CSVGDQPQHF. As DNA, the CDR3 is TGCAGCGTAGGGGATCAGCCCCAGCATTTT.

The chain uses TRBV28 and TRBJ2-5; 11 bases align to TRBD2. The CDR3 covers 15 residues. Germline CDR1 is MDHEN and CDR2 is SYDVKM. The V segment lost 5 bases and the J segment 3 bases; nucleotides outside the gene matches: 5. This CDR3 is CASSGEGLAEETQYF. DNA for the CDR3: TGTGCCAGCAGTGGGGAGGGACTAGCGGAAGAGACCCAGTACTTC.

V gene TRBV28 combines with J gene TRBJ2-3; TRBD2 matches 8 bases. The CDR3 has 13 amino acids. The V gene's germline CDR1 is MDHEN and CDR2 SYDVKM. Trimming removed 6 bases from V and 5 bases from J; junction bases left unmatched: 4. The CDR3 coding sequence is TGTGCCAGCAGCAGCGGGAGCCAAGATACGCAGTATTTT. Protein sequence: CASSSGSQDTQYF.

The rearrangement joins TRBV5-1 to TRBJ2-1; 10 bases line up with TRBD2. Germline CDR1 and CDR2: SGHRS and YFSETQ. The V and J ends lost 1 base and 7 bases, in that order; junction bases with no gene match: 8. The CDR3 sequence is 16 residues long. The CDR3 reads CASSLREREGQNEQFF. Here the CDR3 DNA reads TGCGCCAGCAGCTTGCGGGAGCGGGAGGGCCAGAATGAGCAGTTCTTC.

This rearrangement joins TRBV3-1 (or the pseudogene TRBV3-2) to TRBJ2-1; 14 bases line up with TRBD2. The V gene end was trimmed by 4 bases and the J gene end by 0 bases; junction bases not matched to a gene: 14. Germline V CDR1 and CDR2: LGHDT, YNNKEL (reference sequence). This CDR3 comprises 21 residues. This CDR3 reads CASSPKFTGTSGSSSYNEQFF. In DNA, the CDR3 is TGTGCCAGCAGCCCAAAGTTTACCGGGACTAGCGGGAGTAGCTCCTACAATGAGCAGTTCTTC.

The chain combines TRBV7-9 with TRBJ2-7; 9 bases are a match to TRBD2. The CDR3 totals 15 residues. V gave up 5 bases and J gave up 5 bases; unmatched junction bases: 10. CDR1 SEHNR and CDR2 FQNEAQ come from the germline V gene (reference sequence). In nucleotides, the CDR3 is TGTGCCAGCAGCAGTTCCCCTGGCGGGAGGGACGAGCAGTACTTC. This gives the protein CASSSSPGGRDEQYF.

CDR3 sequence: CASSLSSTVDGYTF. The CDR3 bases are TGTGCCAGCAGCCTTTCCTCGACAGTCGATGGCTACACCTTC. V gene TRBV7-2 combines with J gene TRBJ1-2; D might be TRBD1 (5 bases). CDR1 and CDR2 (germline): SGHTA, FQGNSA. There are 14 residues in the CDR3. The V end lost 5 bases, the J end lost 6 bases, and 16 bases lay between the germline ends.

The gene calls are TRBV30 and TRBJ2-7, with TRBD2 matching 8 bases. The J segment lost 11 bases and the V segment lost 1 base, leaving 13 bases of the junction unmatched. CDR3 length: 14 residues. Per the germline V gene, CDR1 is GTSNPN and CDR2 is SVGIG (reference sequence). The CDR3 spells CAWSGGGLGRSEYF. The CDR3 nucleotides are TGTGCCTGGAGTGGCGGGGGGTTAGGCCGTTCGGAGTACTTC. Full variable domain (missing parts from reference TRBV30 and TRBJ2-7): SQTIHQWPATLVQPVGSPLSLECTVEGTSNPNLYWYRQAAGRGLQLLFYSVGIGQISSEVPQNLSASRPQDRQFILSSKKLLLSDSGFYLCAWSGGGLGRSEYFGPGTRLTVT.

This clone came up once. Other DNA sequences in the same sample also yield this CDR3. V gene TRBV6-5 combines with J gene TRBJ2-5; 7 bases match TRBD1. The CDR3 runs 14 residues. CDR1 and CDR2 from the germline V gene are MNHEY and SVGAGI. Trimming removed 2 bases from V and 2 bases from J; junction bases left unmatched: 2. The CDR3 region is CASSYNRGQETQYF. In nucleotides, the CDR3 is TGTGCCAGCAGTTACAACAGGGGTCAAGAGACCCAGTACTTC.

This chain joins TRBV4-1 and TRBJ2-1; TRBD1 might be the D (5 bases). The germline gives CDR1 MGHRA, CDR2 YSYEKL. V lost 10 bases and J lost 4, with 14 bases in between. The length of the CDR3 is 13 residues. CDR3 loop: CATSPPGYNEQFF. CDR3 nucleotide sequence: TGCGCCACCAGTCCCCCAGGGTACAATGAGCAGTTCTTC.

This chain uses TRBV9 with TRBJ2-5; D might be TRBD2 (5 bases). V gave up 2 bases and J gave up 7 bases, with 15 bases separating them. Germline-derived CDR1 and CDR2 are SGDLS and YYNGEE. This CDR3 has 14 amino acids. The CDR3 nucleotides read TGTGCCAGCAGCGTGGATCTTTCAGAGGGGACCCAGTACTTC. This encodes CASSVDLSEGTQYF.

The rearrangement links TRBV2 to TRBJ2-7; the match to TRBD2 covers 8 bases. The germline V gene has CDR1 SNHLY and CDR2 FYNNEI. The CDR3 loop spans 12 amino acids. V dropped 6 bases and J dropped 6; count of bases not matched to a gene: 4. CDR3 loop: CASRGLVREQYF. The CDR3 DNA reads TGTGCCAGCAGGGGACTAGTTCGCGAGCAGTACTTC.

The chain is built from TRBV2 and TRBJ2-7; 8 positions agree with TRBD2. This CDR3 is built from 13 residues. V gave up 7 bases and J gave up 7 bases; unmatched junction bases: 9. Germline V lookup: CDR1 SNHLY, CDR2 FYNNEI. The CDR3 sequence is CASTGAGVGEQYF. The CDR3 nucleotides are TGTGCCAGCACGGGAGCGGGAGTTGGGGAGCAGTACTTC.

About this clone: This sample also contains other DNA sequences that code for the same CDR3. CDR3 sequence reads: CASSISGNTGELFF. The DNA for the CDR3 is TGTGCCAGTAGTATTTCCGGGAACACCGGGGAGCTGTTTTTT. The rearrangement joins TRBV19 to TRBJ2-2; no clear D. Trimming took 3 bases from V and 1 from J, leaving 6 bases between them. Per the germline V gene, CDR1 is LNHDA and CDR2 is SQIVND (reference sequence). The CDR3 sequence is 14 residues long.

Written as DNA, the CDR3 is TGTGCCAGCAGCCCTACGACAGCATTGAACACTGAAGCTTTCTTT. This encodes CASSPTTALNTEAFF. This chain connects TRBV7-9 to TRBJ1-1, with a weak D call TRBD1 (5 bases). Germline loops: CDR1 SEHNR, CDR2 FQNEAQ (reference sequence). CDR3 length equals 15 residues. The V gene lost 5 bases and the J gene lost 0 bases, with 13 bases spanning the gap.

The chain couples TRBV11-2 to TRBJ2-1; TRBD2 matches 10 bases. CDR1 is SGHAT and CDR2 is FQNNGV in the germline V gene. The CDR3 loop spans 17 amino acids. After removal of 5 bases from V and 8 bases from J, the junction contained 15 bases not matched to a gene. The DNA of the CDR3 is TGTGCCAGCAGCCCCCCCGGAGTAGCGGGAGGCGTCGATGAGCAGTTCTTC. This codes for CASSPPGVAGGVDEQFF.